Below, one TCR beta chain is given with its context. The antigen is undetermined. RNA transcripts gave rise to amplified TCR beta CDR3 regions. HTBI primers were employed in a first-round RT-PCR of the TCR CDR3. TCRdb re-called the multiplex PCR reads with MiXCR, one entry per CDR3 protein. The sample records around 690,000 distinct CDR3 sequences, around a sixth being singletons. The sample is drawn from a study of T cells in Graves' hyperthyroidism and ophthalmopathy. Points from the study as a whole: In simple terms, a model built on 13 V-J features told ophthalmopathy apart from stable hyperthyroidism. Ophthalmopathy onset followed model prediction by a median roughly six months. Most clonotypes expanded in the thyroid (above 0.001) were also present in blood.

The V and J ends lost 2 bases and 3 bases respectively, with 10 bases between them. The germline V gene has CDR1 SGHTA and CDR2 FQGNSA. The CDR3 extends over 15 amino acids. The chain recombines TRBV7-2 with TRBJ1-4; tentative D call: TRBD1 (6 bases). The sequenced sample consisted of blood. This receptor was taken from a man in his fifties with Graves' hyperthyroidism. The CDR3 here is CASSLTGLPNEKLFF. The CDR3 bases are TGTGCCAGCAGCTTAACAGGGTTGCCTAATGAAAAACTGTTTTTT. The full variable domain, with the rest looked up from reference TRBV7-2 and TRBJ1-4, is GAGVSQSPSNKVTEKGKDVELRCDPISGHTALYWYRQSLGQGLEFLIYFQGNSAPDKSGLPSDRFSAERTGGSVSTLTIQRTQQEDSAVYLCASSLTGLPNEKLFFGSGTQLSVL.